This TCR beta chain stems from a study of neurological immune-mediated disorders. cDNA was made by 5'RACE with 10-nucleotide random UMIs. Via MiXCR, TCRdb re-called the 5' RACE reads, giving one row per CDR3 protein. The table records some 120,000 distinct CDR3 sequences, 3% to 3.5% of them present only once. The study, taken as a whole, reports: Association with the multiple sclerosis repertoire cluster was not found for any clinical or MRI feature. The study phylogenetically grouped the repertoires of 18 of 34 multiple sclerosis patients into one related-CDR3 cluster, a possible signature.

At least ten counts were recorded for this clonotype. Antigen specificity is unknown. Germline trimming cut 5 bases from V and 6 bases from J; bases unmatched to any gene: 7. Germline assignment: CDR1 SGHTA and CDR2 FQGNSA. The CDR3 runs 16 residues. This chain uses TRBV7-2 with TRBJ2-1, with 13 bases matching TRBD2. The sample taken for sequencing was PBMCs. The receptor comes from a woman between 25 and 40 years old with multiple sclerosis. The CDR3 loop is CASSLRTSGSLNEQFF. The CDR3 DNA reads as TGTGCCAGCAGCCTTCGGACTAGCGGGAGTCTCAATGAGCAGTTCTTC.